The T cell receptor (beta chain) described here comes from a study of post-analysis software for immune sequencing data. The wider study: Included courses were relapsing-remitting and secondary progressive multiple sclerosis; progressive-relapsing multiple sclerosis was also included.

About this clonotype: What it recognizes is unknown.

Germline trimming cut 4 bases from V and 11 bases from J; bases unmatched to any gene: 15. The germline CDR1 and CDR2 sequences are SGHRS and YFSETQ. There are 16 residues in the CDR3. Study-wide findings and caveats: With TRBV5-6, TRBV5-1 and TRBV20-1 included, roughly five TRBV segments were more frequent in patients than in controls.

The library was made from cDNA and included unique molecular identifiers. From the PCR reads, TCRdb called clonotypes with MiXCR, one entry per CDR3 protein. The sample holds about 820,000 distinct CDR3 sequences; roughly 50% are singletons and the top ten take 4.6%. The sequenced sample was blood. The TCR was taken from a girl aged 10-17 years with multiple sclerosis. The chain combines TRBV5-1 with TRBJ2-5; TRBD2 matches at 12 bases. The CDR3 loop is CASSRTSGRLSSEQYF. The CDR3 DNA reads TGCGCCAGCAGCCGTACTAGCGGGAGGCTTTCGTCTGAGCAGTACTTC.